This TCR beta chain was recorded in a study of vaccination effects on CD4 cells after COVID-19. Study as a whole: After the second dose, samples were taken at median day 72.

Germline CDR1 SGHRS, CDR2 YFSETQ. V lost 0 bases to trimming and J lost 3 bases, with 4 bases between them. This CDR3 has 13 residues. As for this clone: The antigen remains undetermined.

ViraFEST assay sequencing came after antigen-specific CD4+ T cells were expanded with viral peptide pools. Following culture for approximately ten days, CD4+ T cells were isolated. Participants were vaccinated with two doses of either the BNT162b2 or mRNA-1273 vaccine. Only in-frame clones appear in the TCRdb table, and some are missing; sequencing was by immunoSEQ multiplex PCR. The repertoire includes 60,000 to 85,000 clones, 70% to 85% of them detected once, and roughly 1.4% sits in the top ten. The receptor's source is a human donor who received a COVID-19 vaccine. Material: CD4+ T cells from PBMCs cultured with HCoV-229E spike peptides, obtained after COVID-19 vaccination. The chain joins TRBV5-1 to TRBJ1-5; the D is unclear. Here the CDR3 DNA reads TGCGCCAGCAGCTTGGATCTCAATCAGCCCCAGCATTTT. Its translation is CASSLDLNQPQHF.